The clone carrying this T cell receptor (beta chain) was seen a handful of times. Its antigen remains unknown. Germline loops: CDR1 SGHTA, CDR2 FQGNSA. The V and J ends lost 5 bases and 7 bases respectively, with 8 bases between them. This CDR3 contains 12 residues. This record comes from a study of T cells after yellow fever vaccination. Study results and caveats: Boosting was followed by the reappearance of most primary-vaccination clones (96% CD4, 85% to 90% CD8). On re-exposure, the response was weaker but peaked faster, at day 5 versus 15.

TCRdb used MiXCR to reprocess the 5' RACE reads, holding one entry per CDR3 protein. This table has more than 350,000 distinct CDR3 sequences, more than 9% appearing once. This TCR was recovered from a man aged 18 to 35 who received the YFV17D yellow fever vaccine. The sample was PBMCs, taken on the day of the first yellow fever vaccination. The chain has TRBV7-2 and TRBJ1-4, with D hard to call. The DNA of the CDR3 is TGTGCCAGCAGCCCGACGGTTGAAAAACTGTTTTTT. It codes for CASSPTVEKLFF.